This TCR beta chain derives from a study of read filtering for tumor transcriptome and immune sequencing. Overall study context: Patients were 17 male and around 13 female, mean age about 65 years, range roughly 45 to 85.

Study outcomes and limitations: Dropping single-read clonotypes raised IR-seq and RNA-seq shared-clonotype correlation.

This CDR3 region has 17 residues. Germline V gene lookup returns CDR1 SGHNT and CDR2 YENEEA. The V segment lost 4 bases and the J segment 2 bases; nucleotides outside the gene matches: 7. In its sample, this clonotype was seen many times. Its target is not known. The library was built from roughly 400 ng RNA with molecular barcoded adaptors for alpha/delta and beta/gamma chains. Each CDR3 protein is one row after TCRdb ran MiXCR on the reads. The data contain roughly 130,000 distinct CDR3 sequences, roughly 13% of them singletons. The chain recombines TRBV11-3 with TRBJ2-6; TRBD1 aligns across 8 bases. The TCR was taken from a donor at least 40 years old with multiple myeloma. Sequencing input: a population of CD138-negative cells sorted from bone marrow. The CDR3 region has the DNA TGTGCCAGCAGCTCCGGACAGGGCCGGGCTGGGGCCAACGTCCTGACTTTC. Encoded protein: CASSSGQGRAGANVLTF.